This TCR beta chain was captured in a study of response to subunit inactivated influenza vaccine. The study's findings and limits: Authors suggested few new T cells are recruited by each seasonal influenza vaccination.

About this clonotype: No antigen is known for it.

This CDR3 contains 12 residues. V was pared by 2 bases and J by 4 bases, with 6 bases between. Germline V gene data show CDR1 as SEHNR and CDR2 as FQNEAQ (reference sequence). TCRdb passed the RT-PCR reads through MiXCR, listing each CDR3 protein once. The data contain around 490,000 distinct CDR3 sequences, under 9% of them singletons. The source is a man aged 50-75 years who received an inactivated influenza vaccine. Here the sequenced sample was PBMCs from blood, taken 23 months after vaccination. The rearrangement uses TRBV7-9 and TRBJ2-7; no reliable D call. The CDR3 DNA sequence: TGTGCCAGCAGCTTATTTCTTTACGAGCAGTACTTC. Its translation is CASSLFLYEQYF.